The rows below give T cell receptor beta chains drawn from one sample of a study of T cells in Graves' hyperthyroidism and ophthalmopathy. TCRdb reprocessed the multiplex PCR reads with MiXCR, giving one entry per CDR3 protein. The sample shows a few hundred thousand distinct CDR3 sequences, roughly a sixth of them seen only once. The sequenced sample consisted of blood. These receptors all stem from a woman between 40 and 55 years old with Graves' ophthalmopathy. CDR3s include the opening cysteine and the closing phenylalanine or tryptophan. Each record gives: V gene, J gene, CDR3 protein.

v_call: TRBV28; j_call: TRBJ2-1; cdr3_aa: CASSWGFGEQFF
v_call: TRBV6-1; j_call: TRBJ1-1; cdr3_aa: CASSSRTAMNTEAFF
v_call: TRBV19; j_call: TRBJ2-3; cdr3_aa: CASSISPPPADTQYF
v_call: TRBV7-8; j_call: TRBJ1-2; cdr3_aa: CASSLPGQALYGYTF
v_call: TRBV2; j_call: TRBJ1-6; cdr3_aa: CASKVGVNPLHF
v_call: TRBV5-1; j_call: TRBJ1-5; cdr3_aa: CASSLAGGDQPQHF
v_call: TRBV2; j_call: TRBJ2-1; cdr3_aa: CASSEITGGRNEQFF
v_call: TRBV18; j_call: TRBJ2-5; cdr3_aa: CASSPATLETQYF
v_call: TRBV2; j_call: TRBJ1-5; cdr3_aa: CASRSGIRQPQHF
v_call: TRBV6-1; j_call: TRBJ2-2; cdr3_aa: CASRETGMGTGELFF
v_call: TRBV13; j_call: TRBJ1-2; cdr3_aa: CASSLGYTRGYGYTF
v_call: TRBV7-8; j_call: TRBJ2-7; cdr3_aa: CASSSSTEPTYEQYF
v_call: TRBV28; j_call: TRBJ2-7; cdr3_aa: CASSFIQGGEQYF
v_call: TRBV7-9; j_call: TRBJ2-2; cdr3_aa: CASSLDPFVVGELFF
v_call: TRBV27; j_call: TRBJ2-3; cdr3_aa: CASSSWTSGDTDTQYF
v_call: TRBV19; j_call: TRBJ2-1; cdr3_aa: CASTSGLYNEQFF
v_call: TRBV5-5; j_call: TRBJ1-5; cdr3_aa: CASSFSELQPQHF
v_call: TRBV10-3; j_call: TRBJ2-2; cdr3_aa: CAITGSADTGELFF
v_call: TRBV11-2; j_call: TRBJ2-5; cdr3_aa: CASSASGRGETQYF
v_call: TRBV9; j_call: TRBJ2-3; cdr3_aa: CASSVGSRSTDTQYF
v_call: TRBV7-8; j_call: TRBJ2-1; cdr3_aa: CASSRPGDRVVDEQFF
v_call: TRBV13; j_call: TRBJ2-3; cdr3_aa: CASTSDTQYF
v_call: TRBV12-3/TRBV12-4; j_call: TRBJ2-3; cdr3_aa: CASSSRGSTGTDTQYF
v_call: TRBV20-1; j_call: TRBJ2-5; cdr3_aa: CSAQRGQETQYF
v_call: TRBV28; j_call: TRBJ2-7; cdr3_aa: CASSLGSGEISYEQYF
v_call: TRBV29-1; j_call: TRBJ1-3; cdr3_aa: CSVGTGFGNTIYF
v_call: TRBV6-2/TRBV6-3; j_call: TRBJ2-7; cdr3_aa: CASSATGTVYYEQYF
v_call: TRBV11-2; j_call: TRBJ2-3; cdr3_aa: CATLNLAGDTQYF
v_call: TRBV5-1; j_call: TRBJ1-5; cdr3_aa: CASSLAPNQPQHF
v_call: TRBV24-1; j_call: TRBJ2-7; cdr3_aa: CATSDRTSGSIYEQYF
v_call: TRBV19; j_call: TRBJ2-6; cdr3_aa: CASSTDRTGANVLTF
v_call: TRBV3-1; j_call: TRBJ2-1; cdr3_aa: CASSTGLAGDNEQSF
v_call: TRBV11-2; j_call: TRBJ1-3; cdr3_aa: CASSLGIQIGNTIYF
v_call: TRBV3-1; j_call: TRBJ2-1; cdr3_aa: CASSQDRTSGRSSYNEQFF
v_call: TRBV3-1; j_call: TRBJ2-1; cdr3_aa: CASSQMTRLAGRYNEQFF
v_call: TRBV6-1; j_call: TRBJ1-5; cdr3_aa: CASSHLTGQSNQPQHF
v_call: TRBV20-1; j_call: TRBJ2-7; cdr3_aa: CSARPGSGGEQYF
v_call: TRBV20-1; j_call: TRBJ2-2; cdr3_aa: CSAAGTRYTGELFF
v_call: TRBV5-1; j_call: TRBJ1-1; cdr3_aa: CASSSGTEGTEAFF
v_call: TRBV2; j_call: TRBJ1-1; cdr3_aa: CASSGDPTGLLGYSEAFF
v_call: TRBV5-1; j_call: TRBJ2-3; cdr3_aa: CASRGTGGASDTQYF
v_call: TRBV5-6; j_call: TRBJ2-7; cdr3_aa: CASSSTDRDRYEQYF
v_call: TRBV5-1; j_call: TRBJ2-3; cdr3_aa: CASSWDSTDTQYF
v_call: TRBV5-1; j_call: TRBJ1-6; cdr3_aa: CASSLAGDRSVSPLHF
v_call: TRBV10-2; j_call: TRBJ1-6; cdr3_aa: CASSESPSGSNSPLHF
v_call: TRBV3-1; j_call: TRBJ1-1; cdr3_aa: CASSQVTTTEAFF
v_call: TRBV3-1; j_call: TRBJ2-6; cdr3_aa: CASSLGQSGANVLTF
v_call: TRBV6-2/TRBV6-3; j_call: TRBJ2-1; cdr3_aa: CATGGQGANEQFF